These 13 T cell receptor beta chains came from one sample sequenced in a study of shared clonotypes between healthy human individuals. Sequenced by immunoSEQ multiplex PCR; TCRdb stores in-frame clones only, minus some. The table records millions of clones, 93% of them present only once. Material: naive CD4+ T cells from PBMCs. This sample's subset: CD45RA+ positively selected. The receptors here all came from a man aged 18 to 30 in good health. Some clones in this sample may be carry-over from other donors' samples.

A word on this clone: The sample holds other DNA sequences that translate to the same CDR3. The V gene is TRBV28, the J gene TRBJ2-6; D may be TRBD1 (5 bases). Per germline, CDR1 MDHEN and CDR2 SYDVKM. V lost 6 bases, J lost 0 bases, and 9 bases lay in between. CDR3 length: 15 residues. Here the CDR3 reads CASRRRDSGANVLTF. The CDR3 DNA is TGTGCCAGCAGGCGCAGGGACTCTGGGGCCAACGTCCTGACTTTC.

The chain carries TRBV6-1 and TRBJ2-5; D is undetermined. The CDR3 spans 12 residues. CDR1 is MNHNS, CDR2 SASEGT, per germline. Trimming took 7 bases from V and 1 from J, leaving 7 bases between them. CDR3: CASNPPQETQYF. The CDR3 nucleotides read TGTGCCAGCAACCCGCCCCAAGAGACCCAGTACTTC.

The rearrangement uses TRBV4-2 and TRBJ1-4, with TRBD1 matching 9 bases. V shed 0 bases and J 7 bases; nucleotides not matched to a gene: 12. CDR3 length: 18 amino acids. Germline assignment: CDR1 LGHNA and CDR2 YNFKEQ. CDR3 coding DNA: TGTGCCAGCAGCCAAGACAGGGGATCGGGGACAGGGACTGAAAAACTGTTTTTT. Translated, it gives CASSQDRGSGTGTEKLFF.

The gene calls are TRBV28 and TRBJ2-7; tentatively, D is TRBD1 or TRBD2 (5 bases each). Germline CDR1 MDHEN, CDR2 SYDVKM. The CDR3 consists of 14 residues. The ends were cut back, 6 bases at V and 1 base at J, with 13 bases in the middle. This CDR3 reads CASRATGRSYEQYF. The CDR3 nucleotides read TGTGCCAGCAGAGCTACGGGACGGTCCTACGAGCAGTACTTC.

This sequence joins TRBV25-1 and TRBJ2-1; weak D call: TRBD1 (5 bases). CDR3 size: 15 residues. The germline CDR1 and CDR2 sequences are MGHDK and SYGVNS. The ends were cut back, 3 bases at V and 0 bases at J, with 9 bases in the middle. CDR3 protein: CASSDRQSSYNEQFF. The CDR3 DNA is TGTGCCAGCAGTGATAGACAGAGCTCCTACAATGAGCAGTTCTTC.

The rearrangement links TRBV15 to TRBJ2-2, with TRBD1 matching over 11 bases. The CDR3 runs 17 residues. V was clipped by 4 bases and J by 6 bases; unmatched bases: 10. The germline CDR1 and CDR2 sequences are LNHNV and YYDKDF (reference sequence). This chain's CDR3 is CATSTLPGQGAPGELFF. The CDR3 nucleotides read TGTGCCACCAGCACTCTCCCAGGACAGGGGGCGCCCGGGGAGCTGTTTTTT.

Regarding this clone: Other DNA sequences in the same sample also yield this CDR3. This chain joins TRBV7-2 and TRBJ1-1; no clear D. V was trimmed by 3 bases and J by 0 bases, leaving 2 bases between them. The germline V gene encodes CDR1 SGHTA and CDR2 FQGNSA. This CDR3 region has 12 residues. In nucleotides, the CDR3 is TGTGCCAGCAGCTTGATGAACACTGAAGCTTTCTTT. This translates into CASSLMNTEAFF.

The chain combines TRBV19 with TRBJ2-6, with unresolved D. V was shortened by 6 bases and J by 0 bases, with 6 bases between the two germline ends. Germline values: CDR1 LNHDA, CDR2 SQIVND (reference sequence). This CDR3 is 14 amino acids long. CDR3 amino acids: CASRMSSGANVLTF. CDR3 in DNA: TGTGCCAGTAGGATGAGCTCTGGGGCCAACGTCCTGACTTTC.

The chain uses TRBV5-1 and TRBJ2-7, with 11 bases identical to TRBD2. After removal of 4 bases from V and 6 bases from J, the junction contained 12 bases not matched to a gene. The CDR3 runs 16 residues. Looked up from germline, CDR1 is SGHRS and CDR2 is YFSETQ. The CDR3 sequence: CASSQTLAGGPGEQYF. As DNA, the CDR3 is TGCGCCAGCAGCCAAACCTTAGCGGGAGGGCCTGGCGAGCAGTACTTC.

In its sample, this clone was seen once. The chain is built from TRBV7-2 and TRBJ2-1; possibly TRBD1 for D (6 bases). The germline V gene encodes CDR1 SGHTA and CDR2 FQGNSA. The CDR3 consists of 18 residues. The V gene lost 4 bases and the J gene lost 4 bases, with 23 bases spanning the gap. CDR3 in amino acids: CASSSRRPGHQDYNEQFF. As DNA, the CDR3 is TGTGCCAGCAGCTCTCGAAGGCCGGGACACCAGGATTACAATGAGCAGTTCTTC.

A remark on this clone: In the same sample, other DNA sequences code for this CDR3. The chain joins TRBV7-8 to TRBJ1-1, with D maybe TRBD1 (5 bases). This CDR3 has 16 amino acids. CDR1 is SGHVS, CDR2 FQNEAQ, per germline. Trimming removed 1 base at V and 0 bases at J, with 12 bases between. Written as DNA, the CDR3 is TGTGCCAGCAGCTTAGGCGCCCGGGGGGTGAACACTGAAGCTTTCTTT. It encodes CASSLGARGVNTEAFF.

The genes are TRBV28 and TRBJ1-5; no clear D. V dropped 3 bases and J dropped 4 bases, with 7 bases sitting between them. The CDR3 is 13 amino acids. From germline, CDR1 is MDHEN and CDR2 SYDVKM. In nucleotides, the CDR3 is TGTGCCAGCAGTTTTTTCGGAAATCAGCCCCAGCATTTT. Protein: CASSFFGNQPQHF.

CDR3 in DNA: TGTGCCAGCACAGGGAACAATCAGCCCCAGCATTTT. It specifies CASTGNNQPQHF. The chain uses TRBV6-6 and TRBJ1-5; D might be TRBD1 (5 bases). CDR3 length: 12 amino acids. Trimming pared 7 bases from V and 3 bases from J, leaving 7 bases between. In germline, CDR1 is MNHNY, CDR2 SVGAGI (reference sequence).